Each of the 29 T cell receptor beta chains below was sequenced from the same sample in a study of immune evolution from preneoplasia to lung adenocarcinoma. Assay used: immunoSEQ multiplex PCR; TCRdb lists only in-frame clones, some missing. The sample carries roughly 2,200 clones, more than 70% recorded once. Specimen: FFPE minimally invasive lung adenocarcinoma tissue. Receptors originate from a person aged 55-85 years with lung adenocarcinoma.

This clone appeared a single time. The chain combines TRBV13 with TRBJ1-2; D possibly corresponds to TRBD1 (6 bases). Germline values: CDR1 PRHDT, CDR2 FYEKMQ (reference sequence). The V and J ends lost 5 bases and 3 bases respectively, with 16 bases between them. CDR3 length: 15 residues. CDR3 bases: TGTGCCAGCAGCCTCCTCGGGGGGCGCGACTATGGCTACACCTTC. Translation: CASSLLGGRDYGYTF.

The chain couples TRBV7-2 to TRBJ2-5; D might be TRBD1 or TRBD2, each matching 5 bases. With 5 bases removed from V and 4 bases from J, the gap between germline ends came to 14 bases. The V gene's germline CDR1 is SGHTA and CDR2 FQGNSA. The CDR3 is 14 residues long. The CDR3 nucleotides read TGTGCCAGCAGCCCCGCCGGGGCCGTAGAGACCCAGTACTTC. Translated, it gives CASSPAGAVETQYF.

This chain uses TRBV19 with TRBJ2-7; D may be TRBD2 (5 bases). The CDR3 has 17 residues. The V gene lost 2 bases and the J gene lost 6 bases, with 23 bases spanning the gap. In germline, CDR1 is LNHDA, CDR2 SQIVND (reference sequence). The CDR3 here is CASSISRTPERVREQYF. Here the CDR3 DNA reads TGTGCCAGTAGTATAAGCAGGACTCCCGAAAGGGTCCGCGAGCAGTACTTC.

In its sample, this clone was seen once. The V gene is TRBV4-1, the J gene TRBJ2-3; weak D call: TRBD1 (6 bases). V gave up 0 bases and J gave up 0 bases, with 13 bases separating them. Germline V gene sequence: CDR1 MGHRA, CDR2 YSYEKL. This CDR3 has 17 amino acids. CDR3 in DNA: TGCGCCAGCAGCCAAGATGACAGGTCCTCTAGCACAGATACGCAGTATTTT. Its translation: CASSQDDRSSSTDTQYF.

The gene calls are TRBV7-9 and TRBJ2-3; tentatively, D is TRBD2 (5 bases). The CDR3 consists of 12 residues. Germline CDR1 SEHNR, CDR2 FQNEAQ (reference sequence). Trimming took 10 bases from V and 4 from J, leaving 12 bases between them. The DNA for the CDR3 is TGTGCCACCGGCGAGGGCTCAGATACGCAGTATTTT. This translates into CATGEGSDTQYF. Combining the CDR3 with reference TRBV7-9 and TRBJ2-3 gives the whole variable domain DTGVSQNPRHKITKRGQNVTFRCDPISEHNRLYWYRQTLGQGPEFLTYFQNEAQLEKSRLLSDRFSAERPKGSFSTLEIQRTEQGDSAMYLCATGEGSDTQYFGPGTRLTVL.

V is TRBV18 and J is TRBJ2-5, with TRBD1 matching 8 bases. The J call may be faulty, since TRBJ2-7 better matches the DNA end. The CDR3 has 16 amino acids. The germline V gene encodes CDR1 KGHSH and CDR2 LQKENI. The CDR3 here is CASSYAGTGGFHEQYF. CDR3 nucleotide sequence: TGTGCCAGCTCGTACGCAGGAACAGGGGGATTCCACGAGCAGTACTTC.

This chain joins TRBV18 and TRBJ1-4, with TRBD1 as a possible D gene (5 bases). Between the trimmed V and J ends, which lost 3 bases and 7 bases, there was a span of 12 bases. This CDR3 region has 14 residues. The germline V gene has CDR1 KGHSH and CDR2 LQKENI. The CDR3 loop reads CASSPGVGGEKLFF. The CDR3 region has the DNA TGTGCCAGCTCACCCGGGGTCGGGGGTGAAAAACTGTTTTTT.

The genes are TRBV5-1 and TRBJ2-1, with 10 positions matching TRBD2. Trimming at V came to 1 base and at J to 6 bases, leaving 7 bases not matched to a gene. Germline CDR1 is SGHRS and CDR2 is YFSETQ. CDR3 length: 16 amino acids. The DNA for the CDR3 is TGCGCCAGCAGCTTGACCTTAGCGGGGGGCTTCAATGAGCAGTTCTTC. Its translation is CASSLTLAGGFNEQFF.

The count of this clone is one. This sequence joins TRBV14 and TRBJ1-3; D is ambiguous. The CDR3 runs 15 residues. Germline V gene lookup returns CDR1 SGHDN and CDR2 FVKESK. V was clipped by 3 bases and J by 2 bases, with 11 bases between them. The CDR3 loop is CASSHRMITGNTIYF. The CDR3 DNA reads as TGTGCCAGCAGCCACCGCATGATCACTGGAAACACCATATATTTT.

This rearrangement joins TRBV6-6 to TRBJ2-1; tentatively, D is TRBD1 (6 bases). V was cut by 6 bases and J by 0 bases, with 9 bases left in between. Germline V gene data show CDR1 as MNHNY and CDR2 as SVGAGI (reference sequence). The CDR3 has 14 amino acids. CDR3 sequence (DNA): TGTGCCAGCAGATGGACAGTCTCCTACAATGAGCAGTTCTTC. Protein sequence: CASRWTVSYNEQFF.

This chain uses TRBV28 with TRBJ2-1; the match to TRBD1 covers 7 bases. CDR1 and CDR2 from the germline V gene are MDHEN and SYDVKM. The CDR3 totals 14 residues. The trim removed 2 bases at V and 2 bases at J, leaving 0 bases unmatched. In DNA form, the CDR3 reads TGTGCCAGCAGTTTAGACAGGGCCTACAATGAGCAGTTCTTC. It codes for CASSLDRAYNEQFF.

This clone was detected a few times. The rearrangement uses TRBV5-1 and TRBJ2-3, with D hard to call. V lost 4 bases, J lost 0 bases, and 15 bases lay in between. The CDR3 runs to 16 residues. Per germline, CDR1 SGHRS and CDR2 YFSETQ. CDR3 in amino acids: CASSGSLTSSTDTQYF. Written as DNA, the CDR3 is TGCGCCAGCAGCGGAAGCTTGACCTCTAGCACAGATACGCAGTATTTT.

The V gene is TRBV7-3, the J gene TRBJ2-1; weak D call: TRBD1 (6 bases). The CDR3 consists of 14 residues. Germline V gene lookup returns CDR1 SGHTA and CDR2 FQGTGA. The germline V and J ends were trimmed by 3 bases and 10 bases, with 16 bases remaining between them. CDR3 amino acids: CASSLTSGVREQFF. The CDR3 bases are TGTGCCAGCAGCTTGACTTCAGGGGTCCGCGAGCAGTTCTTC.

This chain uses TRBV5-4 with TRBJ1-1; D may be TRBD1 (5 bases). The CDR3 is 17 residues long. Germline loops: CDR1 SGHNT, CDR2 YYREEE (reference sequence). With 0 bases removed from V and 0 bases from J, the gap between germline ends came to 15 bases. The CDR3 sequence is CASSLGPGTTMNTEAFF. CDR3 coding DNA: TGTGCCAGCAGCTTGGGTCCAGGGACTACAATGAACACTGAAGCTTTCTTT.

This chain connects TRBV13 to TRBJ1-2; D is possibly TRBD1 (6 bases). V shed 3 bases and J shed 3 bases, with 14 bases lying between them. The CDR3 contains 15 residues. Germline-derived CDR1 and CDR2 are PRHDT and FYEKMQ (reference sequence). CDR3 DNA sequence: TGTGCCAGCAGCTTCCTCGGGGGGCGCGACTATGGCTACACCTTC. As protein: CASSFLGGRDYGYTF.

This chain joins TRBV6-6 and TRBJ2-7; no clear D gene. CDR1 and CDR2 from the germline V gene are MNHNY and SVGAGI (reference sequence). The V end was cut by 0 bases, the J end by 7 bases, with 10 bases between. The CDR3 contains 13 residues. In DNA form, the CDR3 reads TGTGCCAGCAGTTACTCTGGCGGCCGGGAGCAGTACTTC. Its translation: CASSYSGGREQYF.

The chain has TRBV7-9 and TRBJ1-1, with D unresolved. Germline V gene data show CDR1 as SEHNR and CDR2 as FQNEAQ (reference sequence). The CDR3 is made up of 15 amino acids. Trimming removed 4 bases at V and 5 bases at J, with 17 bases between. The CDR3 here is CASSWGEATRTEAFF. In DNA, the CDR3 is TGTGCCAGCAGCTGGGGTGAAGCCACGAGGACTGAAGCTTTCTTT.

This sequence joins TRBV18 and TRBJ2-5; TRBD1 agrees at 7 bases. The V gene's germline CDR1 is KGHSH and CDR2 LQKENI. This CDR3 has 13 residues. The trim removed 4 bases at V and 5 bases at J, leaving 4 bases unmatched. CDR3 sequence reads: CASSHGQAETQYF. The CDR3 DNA reads TGTGCCAGCTCACACGGACAGGCCGAGACCCAGTACTTC.

CDR3 sequence (DNA): TGTGCCATCACCGAATCGACAGGGGCCTACGAGCAGTACTTC. Encoded protein: CAITESTGAYEQYF. V and J are TRBV10-3 and TRBJ2-7, with 8 bases matching TRBD1. Germline CDR1 reads ENHRY; CDR2 reads SYGVKD. The CDR3 sequence is 14 residues long. V lost 7 bases to trimming and J lost 2 bases; unmatched junction nucleotides: 7.

The rearrangement links TRBV28 to TRBJ2-7, with D hard to call. This CDR3 is built from 14 residues. Looked up from germline, CDR1 is MDHEN and CDR2 is SYDVKM. V was clipped by 2 bases and J by 0 bases, with 8 bases between them. The CDR3 nucleotides read TGTGCCAGCAGTTTACAAGGATTCTCCTACGAGCAGTACTTC. Protein product: CASSLQGFSYEQYF.

CDR3 region: CASMGRDGQETQYF. DNA for the CDR3: TGTGCCAGTATGGGGAGGGACGGGCAAGAGACCCAGTACTTC. The chain links TRBV19 to TRBJ2-5; 7 bases agree with TRBD2. The CDR3 consists of 14 residues. V trimming: 7 bases; J trimming: 2 bases; junction bases outside the gene matches: 7. Germline CDR1 reads LNHDA; CDR2 reads SQIVND (reference sequence).

The chain is built from TRBV19 and TRBJ2-3, with D perhaps being TRBD1 or TRBD2 (5 bases each). The ends were cut back, 6 bases at V and 0 bases at J, with 13 bases in the middle. Germline CDR1 is LNHDA and CDR2 is SQIVND (reference sequence). The CDR3 consists of 15 residues. CDR3 nucleotide sequence: TGTGCCAGTAGCGACCCCGGGGCTAGCACAGATACGCAGTATTTT. This codes for CASSDPGASTDTQYF.

The chain combines TRBV28 with TRBJ2-7; 8 bases match TRBD2. With 3 bases clipped from V and 6 bases from J, the junction kept 13 bases outside the gene matches. This CDR3 has 16 amino acids. The germline V gene encodes CDR1 MDHEN and CDR2 SYDVKM. The CDR3 spells CASSFMAAGGGLEQYF. The CDR3 coding sequence is TGTGCCAGCAGTTTTATGGCGGCTGGCGGGGGGCTCGAGCAGTACTTC.

The chain joins TRBV29-1 to TRBJ1-2, with D maybe TRBD1 (6 bases). V lost 6 bases and J lost 7, with 15 bases in between. The CDR3 has 12 amino acids. Germline V gene sequence: CDR1 SQVTM, CDR2 ANQGSEA. The CDR3 loop reads CSVLNRVGGYTF. In DNA, the CDR3 is TGCAGCGTCCTAAACAGGGTTGGTGGCTACACCTTC. The full variable domain, its missing parts supplied by reference TRBV29-1 and TRBJ1-2, is SAVISQKPSRDICQRGTSLTIQCQVDSQVTMMFWYRQQPGQSLTLIATANQGSEATYESGFVIDKFPISRPNLTFSTLTVSNMSPEDSSIYLCSVLNRVGGYTFGSGTRLTVV.

The chain employs TRBV19 and TRBJ2-1; the match to TRBD2 covers 13 bases. CDR3 length equals 17 residues. Germline assignment: CDR1 LNHDA and CDR2 SQIVND (reference sequence). Trimming removed 11 bases from V and 0 bases from J; junction bases left unmatched: 10. The CDR3 spells CASVGTSGVSSYNEQFF. The CDR3 nucleotides read TGTGCCTCGGTTGGGACTAGCGGGGTAAGCTCCTACAATGAGCAGTTCTTC.

CDR3 DNA sequence: TGTGCCAGCAGCCAGGGGTCGGGACTACCAGGCTACGAGCAGTACTTC. The encoded protein is CASSQGSGLPGYEQYF. V usage is TRBV7-2 and J usage is TRBJ2-7, with D maybe TRBD2 (7 bases). V was cut by 5 bases and J by 3 bases, with 20 bases left in between. Germline V gives CDR1 SGHTA, CDR2 FQGNSA. CDR3 length: 16 residues.

J is TRBJ1-6 and V is TRBV18; 10 bases line up with TRBD1. CDR3 length: 15 residues. Germline CDR1 reads KGHSH; CDR2 reads LQKENI. After removal of 2 bases from V and 9 bases from J, the junction contained 4 bases not matched to a gene. This CDR3 is CASSPVRQGASPLHF. Here the CDR3 DNA reads TGTGCCAGCTCACCAGTGAGACAGGGGGCTTCACCCCTCCACTTT.

The rearrangement joins TRBV9 to TRBJ2-1; 7 bases line up with TRBD1. CDR3 size: 14 residues. V was clipped by 6 bases and J by 4 bases; unmatched bases: 7. Germline V CDR1 and CDR2: SGDLS, YYNGEE. CDR3 region: CASNPGQQYNEQFF. The CDR3 nucleotides read TGTGCCAGCAACCCGGGACAGCAATACAATGAGCAGTTCTTC.

The chain recombines TRBV7-9 with TRBJ2-2; 9 bases match TRBD1. The CDR3 is 16 amino acids. Germline V gene sequence: CDR1 SEHNR, CDR2 FQNEAQ (reference sequence). V lost 7 bases and J lost 1; bases outside the gene matches: 7. CDR3 residues: CASKPPGQGNTGELFF. The CDR3 region has the DNA TGTGCCAGCAAACCCCCGGGACAGGGGAACACCGGGGAGCTGTTTTTT.